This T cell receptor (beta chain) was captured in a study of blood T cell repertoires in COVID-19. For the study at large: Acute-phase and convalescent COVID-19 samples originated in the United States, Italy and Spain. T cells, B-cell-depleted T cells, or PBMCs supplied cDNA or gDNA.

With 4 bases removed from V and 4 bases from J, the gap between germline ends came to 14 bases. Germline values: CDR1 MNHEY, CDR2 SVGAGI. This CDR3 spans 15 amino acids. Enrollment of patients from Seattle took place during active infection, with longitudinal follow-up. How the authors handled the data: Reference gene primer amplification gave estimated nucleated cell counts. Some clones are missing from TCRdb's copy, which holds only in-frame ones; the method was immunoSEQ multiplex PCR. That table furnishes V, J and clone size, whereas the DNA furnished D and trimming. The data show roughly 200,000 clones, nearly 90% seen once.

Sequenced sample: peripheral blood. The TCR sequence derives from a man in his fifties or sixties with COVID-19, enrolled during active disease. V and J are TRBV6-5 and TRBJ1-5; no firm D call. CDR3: CASSWAYPPNQPQHF. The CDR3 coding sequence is TGTGCCAGCAGTTGGGCGTACCCCCCGAATCAGCCCCAGCATTTT.